This T cell receptor (beta chain) was obtained from a study of breast tumors, draining lymph nodes, adjacent tissues. In germline, CDR1 is DFQATT, CDR2 SNEGSKA (reference sequence). The CDR3 is 11 residues long. V gave up 1 base and J gave up 13 bases, with 11 bases separating them. TCRdb reprocessed the multiplex PCR reads via MiXCR and lists one record per CDR3 protein. The sample consists of 180,000 or so distinct CDR3 sequences, 30% to 40% of them appearing once. This clonotype has ten or more counts. The target antigen is unknown. The lymph nodes were axillary draining lymph nodes from breast cancer patients. Study-wide results and limits: Compared with lymph nodes, tumors were less diverse; compared with nontumor tissue, more. Compared with basal-like, luminal-like tumors shared significantly more repertoire with nontumor tissue. The lymph node origin of tumor T cells was framed as consistent with a hypothesis, not demonstrated.

The TCR was taken from a female donor with breast cancer. Some clones in this sample may be carry-over from other donors' samples. The sequenced sample consisted of axillary lymph node tissue. The chain joins TRBV20-1 to TRBJ2-1, with no clear D. As DNA, the CDR3 is TGCAGTGCTAGAGCGCCCCTATCTCAGTTCTTC. Residues: CSARAPLSQFF.